One sample yielded the 21 T cell receptor beta chains listed below, sequenced in a study of brain T cells in children with intractable seizures. The protocol was immunoSEQ multiplex PCR, while the TCRdb copy is restricted to in-frame clones and leaves out a portion. Among 62,000 or so clones, around 95% were seen once, and the ten largest hold more than 0.35%. This sample comprised peripheral blood, obtained at surgery. These receptors came from a boy under two years old with focal cortical dysplasia and intractable seizures.

The chain employs TRBV9 and TRBJ1-1; D is possibly TRBD1 (6 bases). This CDR3 contains 16 residues. The germline CDR1 and CDR2 sequences are SGDLS and YYNGEE. V was trimmed by 0 bases and J by 2 bases, leaving 14 bases between them. The CDR3 DNA reads as TGTGCCAGCAGCGTAGCCAGGTGGACAGACAACACTGAAGCTTTCTTT. This encodes CASSVARWTDNTEAFF.

The chain employs TRBV4-1 and TRBJ1-1; no clear D. V was trimmed by 4 bases and J by 4 bases, leaving 7 bases between them. Per the germline V gene, CDR1 is MGHRA and CDR2 is YSYEKL. The CDR3 sequence is 12 residues long. The CDR3 DNA is TGCGCCAGCAGCCTATTTGGCACTGAAGCTTTCTTT. Encoded protein: CASSLFGTEAFF.

Comment on this clone: Different DNA sequences within this sample yield the same CDR3. The chain uses TRBV12-3 or TRBV12-4 and TRBJ2-7; 7 nucleotides agree with TRBD1. The CDR3 extends over 12 amino acids. Trimming removed 8 bases from V and 2 bases from J; junction bases left unmatched: 3. The CDR3 DNA is TGTGCCAGCGGTCAGGGGGCCTACGAGCAGTACTTC. This codes for CASGQGAYEQYF.

This chain uses TRBV27 with TRBJ2-3; 11 bases are a match to TRBD2. The J segment lost 5 bases and the V segment lost 5 bases, leaving 9 bases of the junction unmatched. CDR3 length: 16 residues. Per the germline V gene, CDR1 is MNHEY and CDR2 is SMNVEV (reference sequence). In nucleotides, the CDR3 is TGTGCCAGCAGTCCCCGGACTAGCGGGTTTATAGATACGCAGTATTTT. This gives the protein CASSPRTSGFIDTQYF.

This clone was seen a single time. The chain combines TRBV7-9 with TRBJ2-7; D is possibly TRBD1 or TRBD2 (5 bases each). Trimming shortened V by 3 bases and J by 2 bases, and 14 bases separated the two germline ends. Germline CDR1 and CDR2: SEHNR and FQNEAQ (reference sequence). The CDR3 runs 15 residues. CDR3 nucleotides: TGTGCCAGCAGCTTCTCCTTGGGACCGACCTACGAGCAGTACTTC. Its translation: CASSFSLGPTYEQYF.

The chain has TRBV7-7 and TRBJ2-3; 10 bases agree with TRBD2. In germline, CDR1 is SSHAT, CDR2 FNYEAQ (reference sequence). V was pared by 0 bases and J by 2 bases, with 11 bases of the junction left unmatched. The CDR3 runs to 19 residues. In DNA form, the CDR3 reads TGTGCCAGCAGCTTAGCGTCGGGGAGCGGGAGGGCCCCCACAGATACGCAGTATTTT. Translated, it gives CASSLASGSGRAPTDTQYF.

V usage is TRBV9 and J usage is TRBJ2-2; TRBD1 matches at 8 bases. V dropped 4 bases and J dropped 5; count of bases not matched to a gene: 4. The CDR3 length is 14 residues. CDR1 and CDR2 (germline): SGDLS, YYNGEE. The DNA for the CDR3 is TGTGCCAGCAGCTATGACAGGGGTACCGGGGAGCTGTTTTTT. Translated: CASSYDRGTGELFF.

This clone appeared once. CDR3 nucleotides: TGTGCCAGCAGCGCCGGGAATCAACTCTACGAGCAGTACTTC. Translating it yields CASSAGNQLYEQYF. The chain recombines TRBV5-6 with TRBJ2-7, with D perhaps matching TRBD2 (5 bases). Germline lookup yields CDR1 SGHDT and CDR2 YYEEEE. The CDR3 runs to 14 residues. Trimming took 4 bases from V and 3 from J, leaving 14 bases between them.

The chain carries TRBV4-2 and TRBJ2-2, with TRBD2 identical over 7 bases. CDR3 size: 13 residues. Trimming at V came to 4 bases and at J to 4 bases, leaving 0 bases not matched to a gene. Germline values: CDR1 LGHNA, CDR2 YNFKEQ. DNA for the CDR3: TGTGCCAGCAGCCTAGCGGGCACCGGGGAGCTGTTTTTT. It specifies CASSLAGTGELFF.

The chain has TRBV5-1 and TRBJ2-7; TRBD1 aligns across 7 bases. The CDR3 sequence is 14 residues long. Germline CDR1 and CDR2: SGHRS and YFSETQ. The V segment lost 5 bases and the J segment 5 bases; nucleotides outside the gene matches: 10. CDR3 DNA: TGCGCCAGCAGTGCGGAGGACAGGTTGGACGAGCAGTACTTC. Amino acids: CASSAEDRLDEQYF.

This chain joins TRBV27 and TRBJ2-3; TRBD2 agrees at 7 bases. CDR3 length: 18 amino acids. V was pared by 2 bases and J by 4 bases, with 15 bases of the junction left unmatched. The germline gives CDR1 MNHEY, CDR2 SMNVEV (reference sequence). This chain's CDR3 is CASSLHPTGGAGPDTQYF. CDR3 bases: TGTGCCAGCAGTTTACACCCTACGGGGGGAGCGGGCCCAGATACGCAGTATTTT.

This chain uses TRBV3-1 (or the pseudogene TRBV3-2) with TRBJ1-3; the match to TRBD1 covers 8 bases. V shed 4 bases and J 9 bases; nucleotides not matched to a gene: 5. The length of the CDR3 is 13 residues. Germline V gene data show CDR1 as LGHDT and CDR2 as YNNKEL (reference sequence). CDR3 bases: TGTGCCAGCAGCCCCCGACAGGGGAGCACCATATATTTT. It is translated as CASSPRQGSTIYF.

The chain recombines TRBV5-4 with TRBJ2-1, with TRBD2 identical over 8 bases. Germline CDR1 reads SGHNT; CDR2 reads YYREEE (reference sequence). The CDR3 has 16 amino acids. V dropped 3 bases and J dropped 4; count of bases not matched to a gene: 9. The CDR3 reads CASSSYLTSVYNEQFF. CDR3 coding DNA: TGTGCCAGCAGCTCGTACCTGACTAGCGTATACAATGAGCAGTTCTTC.

The chain is built from TRBV3-1 (or the pseudogene TRBV3-2) and TRBJ2-5, with D possibly matching TRBD1 (8 bases). V lost 1 base, J lost 0 bases, and 12 bases lay in between. CDR1 LGHDT and CDR2 YNNKEL come from the germline V gene (reference sequence). There are 16 residues in the CDR3. The CDR3 loop reads CASSQGQGTNQETQYF. Here the CDR3 DNA reads TGTGCCAGCAGCCAAGGACAGGGGACTAACCAAGAGACCCAGTACTTC.

V and J are TRBV29-1 and TRBJ1-1, with D perhaps TRBD1 (5 bases). The CDR3 has 14 amino acids. With 1 base removed from V and 1 base from J, the gap between germline ends came to 10 bases. Germline lookup yields CDR1 SQVTM and CDR2 ANQGSEA. DNA for the CDR3: TGCAGCGTTGAAGTCAGGGCGGGGAACACTGAAGCTTTCTTT. Its protein is CSVEVRAGNTEAFF. Variable domain in full (rest from reference TRBV29-1 and TRBJ1-1): SAVISQKPSRDICQRGTSLTIQCQVDSQVTMMFWYRQQPGQSLTLIATANQGSEATYESGFVIDKFPISRPNLTFSTLTVSNMSPEDSSIYLCSVEVRAGNTEAFFGQGTRLTVV.

This sequence joins TRBV6-2 or TRBV6-3 and TRBJ2-3, with 9 nucleotides matching TRBD2. In germline, CDR1 is MNHEY, CDR2 SVGEGT. The trim removed 4 bases at V and 0 bases at J, leaving 8 bases unmatched. CDR3 size: 17 residues. The CDR3 loop reads CASSSGLARGSTDTQYF. The CDR3 coding sequence is TGTGCCAGCAGTTCCGGACTAGCGAGGGGGAGCACAGATACGCAGTATTTT.

This chain uses TRBV3-1 (or the pseudogene TRBV3-2) with TRBJ2-5; 7 bases fit TRBD1. There are 15 residues in the CDR3. Germline V CDR1 and CDR2: LGHDT, YNNKEL (reference sequence). V was clipped by 4 bases and J by 3 bases; unmatched bases: 8. In nucleotides, the CDR3 is TGTGCCAGCAGCCTCCAAGCCGGGACAGAAGAGACCCAGTACTTC. This codes for CASSLQAGTEETQYF.

This chain uses TRBV11-2 with TRBJ2-2, with D perhaps assigned TRBD1 or TRBD2 (6 bases each). The germline V gene encodes CDR1 SGHAT and CDR2 FQNNGV. This CDR3 contains 15 residues. V lost 1 base and J lost 3, with 9 bases in between. In DNA form, the CDR3 reads TGTGCCAGCAGCTTAGTGGGGGGCGACACCGGGGAGCTGTTTTTT. Translated: CASSLVGGDTGELFF.

The chain carries TRBV4-2 and TRBJ2-3; 10 bases map to TRBD2. With 4 bases clipped from V and 2 bases from J, the junction kept 12 bases outside the gene matches. The CDR3 spans 18 residues. Looked up from germline, CDR1 is LGHNA and CDR2 is YNFKEQ. Written as DNA, the CDR3 is TGTGCCAGCAGCCGGTCGTTTCTAGCGGGGGAAGCCACAGATACGCAGTATTTT. This translates into CASSRSFLAGEATDTQYF.

The chain couples TRBV6-5 to TRBJ2-3; no clear D gene. The CDR3 is 13 amino acids. V dropped 5 bases and J dropped 0 bases, with 6 bases sitting between them. Germline CDR1 MNHEY, CDR2 SVGAGI. Written as DNA, the CDR3 is TGTGCCAGCAGTCGCCTTAGCACAGATACGCAGTATTTT. Its translation is CASSRLSTDTQYF.

This chain connects TRBV11-2 to TRBJ1-5; D is uncertain. The CDR3 covers 13 residues. V was clipped by 1 base and J by 7 bases, with 8 bases between them. Germline loops: CDR1 SGHAT, CDR2 FQNNGV. CDR3 DNA sequence: TGTGCCAGCAGCTTAGGAGAAGGGCAGCCCCAGCATTTT. It is translated as CASSLGEGQPQHF.